Described below is a single TCR beta chain sequence and its context. This clonotype showed up just a few times. Its cognate antigen has yet to be identified. Base qualities were left out, and no much larger clone turns up one base away. The library was prepared using 5' RACE. Sequencing instrument: Illumina HiSeq 2500. A second PCR of 7 to 11 cycles was run with a J-beta primer mix and a sample-barcoded 5' primer. Each TCR beta cDNA molecule received a unique molecular identifier from a template-switch 5' adaptor carrying 12 random nucleotides. At least 3 million CDR3-containing paired-end reads were obtained from each sample. All of the RNA was converted into first-strand cDNA using the Mint cDNA synthesis kit, with a TRBC-specific oligonucleotide serving as the primer. Following uracil-DNA glycosylase treatment, a first 18-cycle PCR with universal primers M1SS and BC2_uni_R was performed on all cDNA. Under the source paper's analysis protocol: For normalization, 1 million high-quality reads were randomly selected from each sample, with every read carrying a distinct molecular identifier. Reads sharing molecular identifiers were discarded rather than binned into consensus sequences. MiTCR, with a Q25 quality threshold and the strictest error-elimination algorithm, was used for CDR3 identification, clonotype clustering and error correction. Lower-bound total TCR beta diversity was estimated with a nonparametric unseen species model using Euler transformation. TCRdb applied fastp at Q25 and MiXCR to the public reads, then kept only in-frame beta chains. All rows with the same CDR3 protein become a single entry with the most common DNA and genes. The V and J calls reflect TCRdb's pipeline rather than the authors' work. This sample gives 1,500,000 or so distinct CDR3 sequences in total; approximately 60% of them show up just once. Approximately 7% of the sample is in the top ten clones.

Inclusive of the bounding cysteine and phenylalanine, the CDR3 is 17 residues long. The DNA shown is the 51-base CDR3, in frame from base 1. Per the germline V gene (reference sequence), SGHKS is the CDR1 and YYEKEE is the CDR2. V was cut back by 1 base and J by 3 bases, leaving a gap of 19 bases between them. The record originates from a study of blood T cells in healthy people across ages (dated by TCRdb to the mid-2010s). About the investigation overall: In model experiments, roughly one uniquely barcoded TCR beta cDNA molecule per two T cells was captured by template switching. Four age groups were formed from the donors: young (average about 15 years), middle-aged (approximately 39), aged (62) and long-lived (82). Using deep sequencing normalized with unique cDNA molecular identifiers, the study measured how TCR beta repertoire diversity changes with age. To avoid experimental bias, donors of different ages were randomly spread across the sequencing lanes. Using the same blood draw, the study looked at two additional independent replicas of 1 million unique cDNA reads for two donors, one aged 18 to 30 and the other aged 80 or older.

Points the paper makes about the study in general: Observed TCR beta diversity per million T cells fell roughly linearly with age, and a significant reduction was already apparent by age about 43. Estimates of total diversity based on one million sequenced T cells were regarded as lower bounds and as underestimates. Because profiling used bulk unsorted PBMCs, naive and antigen-experienced compartments could not be compared conclusively. The CMV infection status of donors was not known, potentially confounding age-related changes in expanded clonotypes. The percentage of naive T cells measured by flow cytometry correlated strongly with observed TCR beta diversity. Compared with the aged group, the long-lived group had more naive CD4+ T cells, fewer expanded clones and increased TCR diversity, suggesting age selection.

The roughly 39 donors, aged about 6 to 95 years, were systemically healthy Caucasian individuals from Russia. Each donor gave approximately 9.4 milliliters of peripheral blood, drawn into EDTA-treated Vacutainer tubes. PBMCs were isolated by Ficoll-Paque density-gradient centrifugation, with at least 6 million obtained per sample. Total RNA was extracted from PBMCs with Trizol reagent, with at least 5 micrograms obtained per sample. For every donor, an aliquot of PBMCs went through flow cytometry to measure the percentages of naive CD45RAhigh/CD27high T cells. The origin of this receptor is a man aged 18 to 30 in good health. Here the chain combines TRBV5-5 and TRBJ1-2, with no confidently assigned D gene. Source material: blood. The CDR3 here reads CASSLRPHSAPDYGYTF. The nucleotide sequence reads TGTGCCAGCAGCTTGAGGCCGCACAGCGCCCCCGACTATGGCTACACCTTC.